The 30 T cell receptor beta chains reported below all come from one sample, sequenced in a study of T cells expressing NK-cell markers. TCRdb reprocessed the 5' RACE reads and keeps a single row for each CDR3 protein, giving no DNA. The sample spans a few hundred thousand distinct CDR3 sequences; the ten largest clones claim roughly 5.2%. The sequencing sample was made of blood T cells: a sorted CD56 or NKG2C T cell subset, CD4+ or CD8+ T cells, or bulk PBMC T cells (not recorded which). These receptors were taken from a man between 18 and 69 years old in good health.

The rearrangement uses TRBV20-1 and TRBJ1-2; the TRBD1 assignment by TCRdb is unverifiable without DNA. From germline, CDR1 is DFQATT and CDR2 SNEGSKA (reference sequence). This CDR3 region has 16 residues. The CDR3 loop is CSSPGQGAGRRYGYTF.

The chain couples TRBV4-1 to TRBJ2-1; TCRdb's D call of TRBD2 is untestable without DNA. The CDR3 is 17 amino acids. Germline-derived CDR1 and CDR2 are MGHRA and YSYEKL. CDR3 region: CASSQGLAGGTYNEQFF.

The J gene is TRBJ1-6, the V gene TRBV27. Germline values: CDR1 MNHEY, CDR2 SMNVEV (reference sequence). The CDR3 covers 14 residues. CDR3 residues: CASSLEGYNSPLHF.

This chain connects TRBV19 to TRBJ1-1; the TCRdb D gene call, TRBD1, has no DNA to confirm it. The CDR3 is 16 amino acids. Germline CDR1 and CDR2: LNHDA and SQIVND (reference sequence). The CDR3: CASSPDGRFTNTEAFF. Combining the CDR3 with reference TRBV19 and TRBJ1-1 gives the whole variable domain DGGITQSPKYLFRKEGQNVTLSCEQNLNHDAMYWYRQDPGQGLRLIYYSQIVNDFQKGDIAEGYSVSREKKESFPLTVTSAQKNPTAFYLCASSPDGRFTNTEAFFGQGTRLTVV.

The V and J genes are TRBV5-1 and TRBJ1-3; as DNA is missing, the TRBD1 call by TCRdb cannot be tested. The CDR3 has 13 amino acids. From germline, CDR1 is SGHRS and CDR2 YFSETQ. CDR3 in amino acids: CASRPLLGNTIYF.

This rearrangement joins TRBV27 to TRBJ2-3; there is no DNA to check the TCRdb D call of TRBD2. CDR1 is MNHEY, CDR2 SMNVEV, per germline (reference sequence). This CDR3 contains 16 residues. CDR3 sequence: CASSPQGLTSTDTQYF.

The chain joins TRBV18 to TRBJ1-1; without DNA, the TCRdb call of TRBD1 cannot be checked. The length of the CDR3 is 14 residues. Germline CDR1 KGHSH, CDR2 LQKENI. CDR3 residues: CASSGTGTNTEAFF.

This rearrangement joins TRBV19 to TRBJ1-1; TCRdb designates TRBD1, a call that cannot be tested without DNA. Germline V gives CDR1 LNHDA, CDR2 SQIVND (reference sequence). The CDR3 has 11 amino acids. The CDR3 loop reads CASSRQGSAFF. The full variable domain, completed using reference TRBV19 and TRBJ1-1, is DGGITQSPKYLFRKEGQNVTLSCEQNLNHDAMYWYRQDPGQGLRLIYYSQIVNDFQKGDIAEGYSVSREKKESFPLTVTSAQKNPTAFYLCASSRQGSAFFGQGTRLTVV.

V is TRBV14 and J is TRBJ2-1; TCRdb outputs TRBD2, but without DNA this stays unchecked. CDR1 is SGHDN, CDR2 FVKESK, per germline. This CDR3 is 15 amino acids long. CDR3 in amino acids: CASSRGLAGGPSQFF.

The CDR3 loop reads CASSLDFIGQAFF. This chain joins TRBV5-1 and TRBJ1-1. The CDR3 is 13 amino acids. CDR1 and CDR2 from the germline V gene are SGHRS and YFSETQ.

The V gene is TRBV20-1, the J gene TRBJ1-4; TCRdb's D call, TRBD1, is unchecked because there is no DNA. The CDR3 has 14 residues. The germline V gene encodes CDR1 DFQATT and CDR2 SNEGSKA (reference sequence). The CDR3: CSARVGAPREKLFF.

The V call is TRBV11-1, the J call TRBJ2-1; TCRdb returns TRBD1, unconfirmable since there is no DNA. The germline CDR1 and CDR2 sequences are SGHAT and FQDESV (reference sequence). There are 14 residues in the CDR3. CDR3 sequence: CASSLQDRGHEQFF.

The rearrangement joins TRBV20-1 to TRBJ2-1; TCRdb's D gene call, TRBD1, goes unchecked for lack of DNA. This CDR3 region has 11 residues. CDR1 is DFQATT and CDR2 is SNEGSKA in the germline V gene (reference sequence). The chain's CDR3 is CSARGRSEQFF.

The rearrangement links TRBV7-2 to TRBJ2-7; TCRdb returns TRBD2, unconfirmable since there is no DNA. CDR1 and CDR2 (germline): SGHTA, FQGNSA. CDR3 length equals 17 residues. The CDR3 here is CASSFGTSGGRRYEQYF.

The chain carries TRBV18 and TRBJ2-1; as DNA is missing, the TRBD1 call by TCRdb cannot be tested. Germline CDR1 KGHSH, CDR2 LQKENI. The length of the CDR3 is 14 residues. CDR3 protein: CASSPGTLNNEQFF.

The chain combines TRBV5-1 with TRBJ2-5; TCRdb's assignment of TRBD1 cannot be checked, as there is no DNA. Germline CDR1 is SGHRS and CDR2 is YFSETQ. This CDR3 has 13 residues. The CDR3 is CASSSGQGKTQYF.

CDR3 amino acids: CASARGPPGANVLTF. The J gene is TRBJ2-6, the V gene TRBV5-1; TCRdb gives TRBD1 as the D gene, but with no DNA this cannot be confirmed. Germline V gene data show CDR1 as SGHRS and CDR2 as YFSETQ. This CDR3 contains 15 residues.

The rearrangement joins TRBV7-2 to TRBJ2-7; lacking DNA, the TRBD1 call made by TCRdb goes unchecked. The CDR3 covers 15 residues. The germline V gene encodes CDR1 SGHTA and CDR2 FQGNSA. The CDR3 loop is CASSLTGTISYEQYF.

The chain links TRBV18 to TRBJ1-4. This CDR3 comprises 14 residues. CDR1 is KGHSH and CDR2 is LQKENI in the germline V gene. The CDR3 sequence: CASSPPGGNEKLFF.

This chain uses TRBV7-2 with TRBJ1-5; lacking DNA, the TRBD1 call made by TCRdb goes unchecked. Germline assignment: CDR1 SGHTA and CDR2 FQGNSA. CDR3 size: 16 residues. CDR3 region: CASSLGGQGGNQPQHF.

The chain uses TRBV25-1 and TRBJ2-3; the TRBD1 assignment by TCRdb is unverifiable without DNA. Germline V lookup: CDR1 MGHDK, CDR2 SYGVNS. This CDR3 is 14 amino acids long. The CDR3: CASSEPGSRDTQYF.

The chain couples TRBV5-1 to TRBJ2-2; TCRdb's assignment of TRBD1 cannot be checked, as there is no DNA. Germline V CDR1 and CDR2: SGHRS, YFSETQ. The CDR3 covers 15 residues. CDR3 in amino acids: CASSLSVSRGGELFF.

The chain couples TRBV6-5 to TRBJ2-7. The length of the CDR3 is 11 residues. Germline-derived CDR1 and CDR2 are MNHEY and SVGAGI. CDR3 residues: CASSSLHGQYF.

The chain is built from TRBV9 and TRBJ2-7; TCRdb designates TRBD1, a call that cannot be tested without DNA. The CDR3 sequence is 16 residues long. Germline V gene data show CDR1 as SGDLS and CDR2 as YYNGEE. CDR3 sequence: CASSPRSGTGPYEQYF.

This chain's CDR3 is CASSPRLRTGSNEKLFF. This chain links TRBV7-9 with TRBJ1-4; lacking DNA, the TRBD1 call made by TCRdb goes unchecked. The CDR3 length is 17 residues. Germline assignment: CDR1 SEHNR and CDR2 FQNEAQ (reference sequence).

The chain is built from TRBV7-9 and TRBJ2-7; TCRdb lists TRBD1, though no DNA is available to test this call. Germline lookup yields CDR1 SEHNR and CDR2 FQNEAQ (reference sequence). The CDR3 loop spans 16 amino acids. CDR3: CASSYVIGTVSYEQYF.

J is TRBJ2-1 and V is TRBV20-1; TCRdb indicates TRBD2, and absent DNA this call remains unverified. This CDR3 has 16 residues. Germline V CDR1 and CDR2: DFQATT, SNEGSKA (reference sequence). The CDR3 protein is CSATGSKRGYRDEQFF.

This chain connects TRBV2 to TRBJ2-7; lacking DNA, the TRBD1 call made by TCRdb goes unchecked. The CDR3 totals 11 residues. In germline, CDR1 is SNHLY, CDR2 FYNNEI. This CDR3 reads CASRTGERQYF.

V gene TRBV6-2 or TRBV6-3 combines with J gene TRBJ2-1; checking the TCRdb D call of TRBD1 is not possible without DNA. Germline assignment: CDR1 MNHEY and CDR2 SVGEGT. The CDR3 runs to 16 residues. CDR3: CASSYVGDSSYNEQFF.

V is TRBV12-3 or TRBV12-4 and J is TRBJ2-7. This CDR3 has 13 residues. The CDR3 protein is CASSLTASYEQYF.